The next 21 T cell receptor beta chains were all read from a single sample in a study of blood T cell repertoires in COVID-19. TCRdb keeps only in-frame clones here, not all; method: immunoSEQ multiplex PCR. This table has around 160,000 clones, approximately 87% appearing once. Sequencing used PBMCs or T cells enriched from blood (not recorded which). The receptors originated from a woman aged 25 to 39 with acute COVID-19.

Remarks on this clone: This same CDR3 is encoded by further DNA sequences in the sample. The chain uses TRBV4-3 and TRBJ2-7; possible D gene TRBD1, 5 bases. The germline V gene encodes CDR1 LGHNA and CDR2 YSLEER. This CDR3 comprises 13 residues. V was clipped by 0 bases and J by 4 bases, with 7 bases between them. The CDR3 loop is CASSQDRGYEQYF. CDR3 DNA sequence: TGCGCCAGCAGCCAAGATAGGGGATACGAGCAGTACTTC.

V and J are TRBV27 and TRBJ2-1; 7 bases line up with TRBD1. The CDR3 is 17 amino acids. After removal of 2 bases from V and 4 bases from J, the junction contained 11 bases not matched to a gene. Germline V lookup: CDR1 MNHEY, CDR2 SMNVEV (reference sequence). CDR3 bases: TGTGCCAGCAGTTTAAAGGAGACAGGGATAGCTTACAATGAGCAGTTCTTC. This translates into CASSLKETGIAYNEQFF.

J is TRBJ1-2 and V is TRBV5-1; TRBD1 is a possible D gene (6 bases). Germline values: CDR1 SGHRS, CDR2 YFSETQ. This CDR3 contains 14 residues. Deletions cut 0 bases from V and 2 bases from J, with 8 bases between. CDR3 residues: CASSLVTGNYGYTF. In nucleotides, the CDR3 is TGCGCCAGCAGCTTGGTTACAGGGAACTATGGCTACACCTTC. The full variable domain, with the rest looked up from reference TRBV5-1 and TRBJ1-2, is KAGVTQTPRYLIKTRGQQVTLSCSPISGHRSVSWYQQTPGQGLQFLFEYFSETQRNKGNFPGRFSGRQFSNSRSEMNVSTLELGDSALYLCASSLVTGNYGYTFGSGTRLTVV.

Only one count was recorded for this clone. The chain uses TRBV3-1 (or the pseudogene TRBV3-2) and TRBJ2-1, with D unclear. The ends were cut back, 4 bases at V and 0 bases at J, with 10 bases in the middle. Germline CDR1 and CDR2: LGHDT and YNNKEL (reference sequence). The CDR3 totals 15 residues. The CDR3 DNA follows: TGTGCCAGCAGCCCGACTTCTAGCTCCTACAATGAGCAGTTCTTC. Translated: CASSPTSSSYNEQFF.

This sequence joins TRBV2 and TRBJ1-2; a possible D gene is TRBD1 (5 bases). The germline V gene encodes CDR1 SNHLY and CDR2 FYNNEI. The CDR3 extends over 15 amino acids. Trimming took off 2 bases at V and 4 bases at J, with 14 bases between the two ends. Written as DNA, the CDR3 is TGTGCCAGCAGTGAATGGCAGGGAGGTGGCTATGGCTACACCTTC. This encodes CASSEWQGGGYGYTF.

The chain is built from TRBV18 and TRBJ1-2; D may be TRBD1 (6 bases). This CDR3 contains 13 residues. Trimming took off 3 bases at V and 4 bases at J, with 9 bases between the two ends. Germline CDR1 and CDR2: KGHSH and LQKENI. The CDR3, as DNA: TGTGCCAGCTCACCGGACAGAATCTATGGCTACACCTTC. Its translation: CASSPDRIYGYTF.

The gene calls are TRBV7-6 and TRBJ2-1; 10 nucleotides agree with TRBD2. The CDR3 is 22 amino acids. The V and J ends lost 2 bases and 0 bases, in that order; junction bases with no gene match: 19. Germline loops: CDR1 SGHVS, CDR2 FNYEAQ. The CDR3 bases are TGTGCCAGCAGCTTAATCCCGGGACTAGCGCCAGAGGTCCGAAGCTCCTACAATGAGCAGTTCTTC. Its protein product is CASSLIPGLAPEVRSSYNEQFF.

The chain employs TRBV7-9 and TRBJ1-2; D remains unclear. Between the trimmed V and J ends, which lost 3 bases and 6 bases, there was a span of 8 bases. The germline gives CDR1 SEHNR, CDR2 FQNEAQ (reference sequence). This CDR3 has 12 amino acids. CDR3 sequence (DNA): TGTGCCAGCAGCTTGTTGAGGGATGGCTACACCTTC. Protein product: CASSLLRDGYTF.

The chain is built from TRBV5-5 and TRBJ2-7; weak D call: TRBD2 (6 bases). CDR1 and CDR2 from the germline V gene are SGHKS and YYEKEE (reference sequence). V lost 6 bases to trimming and J lost 3 bases, with 13 bases between them. The CDR3 totals 13 residues. CDR3 residues: CASIRDSYYEQYF. DNA for the CDR3: TGTGCCAGCATTCGGGACTCCTACTACGAGCAGTACTTC. Together with reference TRBV5-5 and TRBJ2-7, the CDR3 gives the full variable domain: DAGVTQSPTHLIKTRGQQVTLRCSPISGHKSVSWYQQVLGQGPQFIFQYYEKEERGRGNFPDRFSARQFPNYSSELNVNALLLGDSALYLCASIRDSYYEQYFGPGTRLTVT.

This clone was observed a handful of times. J is TRBJ1-1 and V is TRBV27; D is unresolved. CDR1 and CDR2 from the germline V gene are MNHEY and SMNVEV (reference sequence). Between the trimmed V and J ends, which lost 5 bases and 5 bases, there was a span of 18 bases. CDR3 length: 15 amino acids. CDR3 DNA sequence: TGTGCCAGCAGTGCTATACTTCCTGCTTGGACTGAAGCTTTCTTT. It yields the protein CASSAILPAWTEAFF.

About this clone: Other DNA sequences in this specimen translate into the identical CDR3. The chain links TRBV4-1 to TRBJ2-1, with 10 bases identical to TRBD2. The CDR3 is 15 amino acids. Per the germline V gene, CDR1 is MGHRA and CDR2 is YSYEKL. J was trimmed by 4 bases and V by 4 bases; bases with no gene match: 4. CDR3 sequence reads: CASSLLAGGYNEQFF. CDR3 in DNA: TGCGCCAGCAGCCTCTTAGCGGGAGGTTACAATGAGCAGTTCTTC.

The chain links TRBV2 to TRBJ2-7; TRBD2 matches 9 bases. Germline loops: CDR1 SNHLY, CDR2 FYNNEI. This CDR3 contains 14 residues. The V and J ends lost 4 bases and 0 bases, in that order; junction bases with no gene match: 1. CDR3 residues: CASSVAGDSYEQYF. CDR3 nucleotide sequence: TGTGCCAGCAGTGTAGCGGGAGACTCCTACGAGCAGTACTTC.

The chain joins TRBV6-2 or TRBV6-3 to TRBJ2-3; D remains ambiguous. V gave up 5 bases and J gave up 2 bases, with 5 bases separating them. This CDR3 region has 12 residues. The germline V gene encodes CDR1 MNHEY and CDR2 SVGEGT. The chain's CDR3 is CASSTTTDTQYF. The CDR3 nucleotides read TGTGCCAGCAGTACAACCACAGATACGCAGTATTTT.

The rearrangement uses TRBV6-4 and TRBJ1-2; 9 bases fit TRBD1. Germline CDR1 is MRHNA and CDR2 is SNTAGT. J lost 7 bases, V lost 3 bases, and 6 bases had no gene match. The length of the CDR3 is 14 residues. The CDR3 DNA is TGTGCCAGCAGTGAAGAGGGACAGGGTTTTGGCTACACCTTC. It encodes CASSEEGQGFGYTF.

This clone was detected once. This chain joins TRBV2 and TRBJ2-1; 7 nucleotides match TRBD2. Unmatched junction bases numbered 6, after V lost 3 bases and J lost 7 bases. Germline V gene data show CDR1 as SNHLY and CDR2 as FYNNEI. This CDR3 spans 14 amino acids. The CDR3 nucleotides are TGTGCCAGCAGTGACTCGCGGGAGAATAATGAGCAGTTCTTC. Amino acids: CASSDSRENNEQFF. The full variable domain, its missing parts supplied by reference TRBV2 and TRBJ2-1, is EPEVTQTPSHQVTQMGQEVILRCVPISNHLYFYWYRQILGQKVEFLVSFYNNEISEKSEIFDDQFSVERPDGSNFTLKIRSTKLEDSAMYFCASSDSRENNEQFFGPGTRLTVL.

The V gene is TRBV28, the J gene TRBJ1-2; 8 bases are a match to TRBD1. CDR1 and CDR2 from the germline V gene are MDHEN and SYDVKM. The CDR3 totals 14 residues. V lost 6 bases and J lost 8; bases outside the gene matches: 11. The CDR3 loop reads CASREQGAFKGYTF. In DNA form, the CDR3 reads TGTGCCAGCAGGGAGCAGGGGGCATTTAAAGGCTACACCTTC.

The J gene is TRBJ1-2, the V gene TRBV28; D is uncertain. Trimming left V 3 bases short and J 5 bases short, with 16 bases between. Germline CDR1 is MDHEN and CDR2 is SYDVKM. CDR3 length: 15 amino acids. This chain's CDR3 is CASSFMGWRYYGYTF. Here the CDR3 DNA reads TGTGCCAGCAGTTTCATGGGCTGGAGGTATTATGGCTACACCTTC.

V gene TRBV7-2 combines with J gene TRBJ2-7; TRBD1 aligns across 9 bases. The CDR3 covers 14 residues. Germline values: CDR1 SGHTA, CDR2 FQGNSA. Trimming cost V 5 bases and J 3 bases; bases outside gene matches: 5. CDR3 region: CASSPRQGDYEQYF. CDR3 in DNA: TGTGCCAGCAGCCCCAGACAGGGGGACTACGAGCAGTACTTC.

The chain couples TRBV7-2 to TRBJ2-3; weak D call: TRBD1 (6 bases). Germline V gives CDR1 SGHTA, CDR2 FQGNSA. V lost 3 bases to trimming and J lost 0 bases, with 16 bases between them. The CDR3 is made up of 17 amino acids. CDR3 sequence (DNA): TGTGCCAGCAGCTTTGCTACAGGGATTTTCAGCACAGATACGCAGTATTTT. Encoded protein: CASSFATGIFSTDTQYF.

This rearrangement joins TRBV20-1 to TRBJ1-2; 7 bases are shared with TRBD1. Germline V lookup: CDR1 DFQATT, CDR2 SNEGSKA (reference sequence). J lost 0 bases, V lost 3 bases, and 10 bases had no gene match. CDR3 size: 16 residues. CDR3 sequence: CSASPRQGIANYGYTF. CDR3 sequence (DNA): TGCAGTGCTAGTCCTCGACAGGGCATAGCTAACTATGGCTACACCTTC.

The V call is TRBV5-8, the J call TRBJ2-7; possible D gene TRBD1, 6 bases. This CDR3 region has 14 residues. Trimming cost V 4 bases and J 5 bases, with 16 bases left between them. Germline V gene sequence: CDR1 SGHTS, CDR2 YDEGEE. CDR3: CASSNYRAGHEQYF. The CDR3 DNA sequence: TGTGCCAGCAGCAACTACAGGGCCGGTCACGAGCAGTACTTC.